Listed below are T cell receptor beta chains from one sample, sequenced in a study of PD-L1 blockade in urothelial cancer. The protocol was immunoSEQ multiplex PCR, while the TCRdb copy is restricted to in-frame clones and leaves out a portion. This sample has nearly 45,000 clones; about 88% occur once, and the top ten carry just under 25%. The sample consisted of PBMCs, taken around atezolizumab (anti-PD-L1) treatment. The origin of the receptors is a donor aged 40 or older with urothelial cancer. The CDR3 runs from the conserved cysteine through the conserved F or W. The order of the fields is V gene, D gene, clone size, J gene, CDR3 DNA, CDR3 protein. The D gene is left open where the match is weak. Expanded clones get a size class; other rows say once, few or many, or leave the size out.

>TRBV15|TRBD2|.|TRBJ2-1
TGTGCCACCAGCGCCCCGGGGAGCGGGAGTGGCAACAATGAGCAGTTCTTC
CATSAPGSGSGNNEQFF
>TRBV7-9|TRBD2|.|TRBJ2-1
TGTGCCAGCAGCTTCCTAGCGGGAGGGGGGGATGAGCAGTTCTTC
CASSFLAGGGDEQFF
>TRBV14|.|.|TRBJ1-1
TGTGCCAGCCAGGGGATGAACACTGAAGCTTTCTTT
CASQGMNTEAFF
>TRBV4-3|TRBD2|.|TRBJ2-3
TGCGCCAGCAGCCAAGCGACTAGCCGGTCGGATACGCAGTATTTT
CASSQATSRSDTQYF
>TRBV6-1|TRBD1|.|TRBJ2-2
TGTGCCAGCAGTGGGACGGGACAGGGGGTCACCGGGGAGCTGTTTTTT
CASSGTGQGVTGELFF
>TRBV19|TRBD2|.|TRBJ2-1
TGTGCCAGTAGTCTTAGCGGGAGAACGGTCAATGAGCAGTTCTTC
CASSLSGRTVNEQFF
>TRBV7-6|TRBD1|.|TRBJ1-2
TGTGCCAGCAGCTTAGGCCCCCTCACGGACAGGGTGGGAGTCGGCTACACCTTC
CASSLGPLTDRVGVGYTF
>TRBV19|TRBD2|once|TRBJ2-1
TGTGCCAGTAGTCCCCTGACTAGCGGGAGAAACAATGAGCAGTTCTTC
CASSPLTSGRNNEQFF
>TRBV28|TRBD1|.|TRBJ2-7
TGTGCCAGCAGTTTCCCTCCGGGACAGGGTTCCTACGAGCAGTACTTC
CASSFPPGQGSYEQYF
>TRBV2|TRBD1|.|TRBJ2-2
TGTGCCAGCAGGGTCGACAGGGGGTTGAACACCGGGGAGCTGTTTTTT
CASRVDRGLNTGELFF
>TRBV6-5|TRBD1|.|TRBJ1-2
TGTGCCAGCAGTCCGTCCTTCCGGGACAGCTATGGCTACACCTTC
CASSPSFRDSYGYTF
>TRBV28|TRBD2|.|TRBJ2-5
TGTGCCAGCATGCGGGGGGGGCAAGAGACCCAGTACTTC
CASMRGGQETQYF
>TRBV14|TRBD1|.|TRBJ1-2
TGTGCCAGCAGCCCCCGGACAGGGGCCGCTGGAGGCTACACCTTC
CASSPRTGAAGGYTF
>TRBV6-6|.|.|TRBJ1-1
TGTGCCAGCGCGGTGGCCCCGGGTGGAAGTGAAGCTTTCTTT
CASAVAPGGSEAFF
>TRBV7-9|TRBD1|few|TRBJ1-2
TGTGCCAGCAGCTTACAAGGGACAGGGATTGGCTACACCTTC
CASSLQGTGIGYTF
>TRBV18|TRBD1|.|TRBJ2-5
TGTGCCAGCTCACAAAGACACAGGGGCCTCCAAGAGACCCAGTACTTC
CASSQRHRGLQETQYF